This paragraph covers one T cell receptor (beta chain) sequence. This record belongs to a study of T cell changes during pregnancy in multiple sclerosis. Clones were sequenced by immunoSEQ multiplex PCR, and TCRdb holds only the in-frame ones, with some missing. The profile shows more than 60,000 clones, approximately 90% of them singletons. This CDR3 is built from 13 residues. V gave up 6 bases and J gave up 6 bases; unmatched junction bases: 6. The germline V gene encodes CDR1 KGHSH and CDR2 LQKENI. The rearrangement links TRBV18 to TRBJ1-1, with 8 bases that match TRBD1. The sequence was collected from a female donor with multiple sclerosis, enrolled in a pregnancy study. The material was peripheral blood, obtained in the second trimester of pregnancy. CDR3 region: CASSPGQGAEAFF. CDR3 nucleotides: TGTGCCAGCTCCCCTGGACAGGGCGCTGAAGCTTTCTTT.